The clone carrying this TCR beta chain was seen repeatedly, ten times or more. This entry belongs to a study of CD8 T cells in ankylosing spondylitis. V dropped 4 bases and J dropped 4 bases, with 11 bases sitting between them. The CDR3 extends over 13 amino acids. Germline-derived CDR1 and CDR2 are SGHRS and YFSETQ. TCRdb re-analysed the 5' RACE reads in MiXCR, keeping a single row per CDR3 protein. The sample lists under 150,000 distinct CDR3 sequences, roughly an eighth occurring once. This TCR was sampled from a female donor with ankylosing spondylitis or in good health (not recorded which). The sample taken for sequencing was blood, either unsorted or a sorted T cell fraction (not recorded which). The chain joins TRBV5-1 to TRBJ1-1; TRBD1 is a possible D gene (6 bases). The CDR3: CASSLTGPTEAFF. CDR3 bases: TGCGCCAGCAGCCTGACAGGCCCCACTGAAGCTTTCTTT.